The 20 T cell receptor beta chains in this list originate from one sample, sequenced in a study of T cell repertoires in cytomegalovirus infection. TCRdb analysed the reads with MiXCR anew, one entry per CDR3 protein. In the table there are 350,000 to 400,000 distinct CDR3 sequences, about 34% of which are singletons. No cognate antigen is known for these TCRs. The source material was cultured PBMCs, sampled from culture after CMV antigen stimulation. These receptor sequences come from a human donor in good health (CMV status not recorded). Some clones in this sample may be carry-over from other donors' samples.

CDR3 region: CASSLEATSTYEQYF. CDR3 nucleotide sequence: TGTGCCAGCAGCTTAGAGGCGACTAGTACCTACGAGCAGTACTTC. The rearrangement uses TRBV7-2 and TRBJ2-7; weak D call: TRBD2 (6 bases). Trimming left V 1 base short and J 2 bases short, with 12 bases between. The CDR3 has 15 amino acids. Germline CDR1 is SGHTA and CDR2 is FQGNSA.

Only a few counts were recorded for this clonotype. This chain connects TRBV14 to TRBJ2-1, with D perhaps TRBD2 (6 bases). Germline CDR1 is SGHDN and CDR2 is FVKESK. The V and J ends lost 4 bases and 9 bases respectively, with 13 bases between them. The CDR3 covers 13 residues. The CDR3 region is CASSPPAGTEQFF. DNA of the CDR3: TGTGCCAGCAGCCCACCTGCGGGGACTGAGCAGTTCTTC.

The rearrangement uses TRBV12-3 or TRBV12-4 and TRBJ1-2; D call uncertain. The V end lost 5 bases, the J end lost 1 base, and 17 bases lay between the germline ends. This CDR3 comprises 16 residues. This CDR3 is CASSLLLGKYNYGYTF. The CDR3 DNA reads as TGTGCCAGCAGTCTCCTTTTGGGAAAGTATAACTATGGCTACACCTTC.

The sample holds a few counts of this clonotype. This chain connects TRBV7-9 to TRBJ1-4; 7 bases match TRBD1. After removal of 5 bases from V and 5 bases from J, the junction contained 8 bases not matched to a gene. Germline CDR1 and CDR2: SEHNR and FQNEAQ (reference sequence). This CDR3 region has 15 residues. CDR3 nucleotides: TGTGCCAGCAGCCCCGGACAGGACACAAATGAAAAACTGTTTTTT. It codes for CASSPGQDTNEKLFF. Supplemented by reference TRBV7-9 and TRBJ1-4, the full variable domain reads DTGVSQNPRHKITKRGQNVTFRCDPISEHNRLYWYRQTLGQGPEFLTYFQNEAQLEKSRLLSDRFSAERPKGSFSTLEIQRTEQGDSAMYLCASSPGQDTNEKLFFGSGTQLSVL.

The CDR3 DNA follows: TGTGCCAGCAGCCGAGACAGGTTGATTGATCAGCCCCAGCATTTT. Translated, it gives CASSRDRLIDQPQHF. The chain carries TRBV7-4 and TRBJ1-5; perhaps TRBD1 as D (6 bases). CDR3 length: 15 residues. V lost 5 bases to trimming and J lost 5 bases, with 16 bases between them. Germline values: CDR1 SGHVT, CDR2 SQSDAQ.

This clonotype turned up a few times. The chain couples TRBV6-8 to TRBJ1-5; TRBD1 matches at 7 bases. The CDR3 covers 13 residues. Looked up from germline, CDR1 is MNHGY and CDR2 is SAAAGT. V lost 6 bases and J lost 3; bases outside the gene matches: 2. In nucleotides, the CDR3 is TGTGCCAGCAGGGGACAGCTCAATCAGCCCCAGCATTTT. The encoded protein is CASRGQLNQPQHF.

This clonotype was seen many times. The CDR3 loop reads CASSPNPTANYGYTF. As DNA, the CDR3 is TGTGCCAGCAGCCCGAACCCGACAGCTAACTATGGCTACACCTTC. The J gene is TRBJ1-2, the V gene TRBV7-2, with D maybe TRBD1 (5 bases). V lost 5 bases and J 0 bases, leaving 13 bases between the germline ends. Germline V CDR1 and CDR2: SGHTA, FQGNSA. This CDR3 spans 15 amino acids.

This clonotype was observed a few times. The chain is built from TRBV5-8 and TRBJ2-1, with 12 bases lining up with TRBD2. Germline V gives CDR1 SGHTS, CDR2 YDEGEE. V was clipped by 4 bases and J by 9 bases; unmatched bases: 11. CDR3 length equals 16 residues. CDR3 protein: CASSGGTSGPRSEQFF. The CDR3 DNA is TGTGCCAGCAGCGGGGGGACTAGCGGGCCACGGAGTGAGCAGTTCTTC.

The chain recombines TRBV29-1 with TRBJ2-7; D perhaps matches TRBD1 (5 bases). Germline loops: CDR1 SQVTM, CDR2 ANQGSEA. The CDR3 has 12 amino acids. V lost 6 bases, J lost 5 bases, and 14 bases lay in between. The CDR3 protein is CSVLTQGDEQYF. Here the CDR3 DNA reads TGCAGCGTCCTTACCCAGGGTGACGAGCAGTACTTC.

This clonotype came up a few times. The chain couples TRBV11-2 to TRBJ2-5; possible D gene TRBD1, 6 bases. The V end was cut by 4 bases, the J end by 8 bases, with 11 bases between. From germline, CDR1 is SGHAT and CDR2 FQNNGV. The CDR3 length is 12 residues. CDR3 in amino acids: CASSSNRATQYF. The CDR3 bases are TGTGCCAGCAGCTCAAACAGGGCAACCCAGTACTTC.

The genes are TRBV4-3 and TRBJ2-1; D possibly corresponds to TRBD2 (7 bases). The CDR3 is 17 residues long. Trimming left V 4 bases short and J 6 bases short, with 22 bases between. Per germline, CDR1 LGHNA and CDR2 YSLEER. The CDR3 reads CASSPFGGTLWGNEQFF. The CDR3 coding sequence is TGCGCCAGCAGCCCTTTCGGGGGGACACTTTGGGGCAATGAGCAGTTCTTC.

This clonotype was seen only a few times. The rearrangement links TRBV4-1 to TRBJ2-1; weak D call: TRBD1 (8 bases). The V gene lost 4 bases and the J gene lost 7 bases, with 14 bases spanning the gap. The germline gives CDR1 MGHRA, CDR2 YSYEKL. The CDR3 is made up of 14 amino acids. As DNA, the CDR3 is TGCGCCAGCAGCCGCACACAGGGGGGGAATGAGCAGTTCTTC. Encoded protein: CASSRTQGGNEQFF.

This clonotype has only a few counts. The genes are TRBV6-6 and TRBJ1-1; no definite D call. The CDR3 extends over 13 amino acids. The V and J ends lost 0 bases and 8 bases respectively, with 10 bases between them. The germline V gene has CDR1 MNHNY and CDR2 SVGAGI (reference sequence). The CDR3 nucleotides are TGTGCCAGCAGTTACTCGGCTGGAAGGGAAGCTTTCTTT. Amino acids: CASSYSAGREAFF.

The chain carries TRBV29-1 and TRBJ2-1; no clear D. V was pared by 6 bases and J by 9 bases, with 12 bases between. Germline values: CDR1 SQVTM, CDR2 ANQGSEA. The CDR3 sequence is 11 residues long. The CDR3 bases are TGCAGCGTACCCGGTACCGCTGAGCAGTTCTTC. Translated, it gives CSVPGTAEQFF.

This clonotype has more than one count but fewer than ten. The chain carries TRBV4-1 and TRBJ1-5; D might be TRBD1 (6 bases). The V and J ends lost 3 bases and 6 bases respectively, with 9 bases between them. From germline, CDR1 is MGHRA and CDR2 YSYEKL. This CDR3 region has 13 residues. The CDR3: CASSQVQGQPQHF. CDR3 sequence (DNA): TGCGCCAGCAGCCAGGTACAGGGTCAGCCCCAGCATTTT.

This chain joins TRBV6-2 or TRBV6-3 and TRBJ2-2; 8 bases align to TRBD2. CDR1 and CDR2 from the germline V gene are MNHEY and SVGEGT. The CDR3 extends over 16 amino acids. Germline trimming cut 3 bases from V and 3 bases from J; bases unmatched to any gene: 6. CDR3 coding DNA: TGTGCCAGCAGTTATAGCGGGAACCATCACACCGGGGAGCTGTTTTTT. Translated: CASSYSGNHHTGELFF.

The V and J genes are TRBV7-3 and TRBJ2-3, with D possibly matching TRBD2 (6 bases). The germline CDR1 and CDR2 sequences are SGHTA and FQGTGA. The CDR3 covers 16 residues. The V end lost 3 bases, the J end lost 2 bases, and 15 bases lay between the germline ends. CDR3 in amino acids: CASSFSGASNTDTQYF. CDR3 in DNA: TGTGCCAGCAGCTTTAGCGGTGCCTCTAACACAGATACGCAGTATTTT.

V gene TRBV19 combines with J gene TRBJ1-2, with D uncertain. V was shortened by 4 bases and J by 0 bases, with 12 bases between the two germline ends. Germline lookup yields CDR1 LNHDA and CDR2 SQIVND (reference sequence). The CDR3 spans 15 residues. The CDR3 coding sequence is TGTGCCAGTAGTAGGAAGACGGATTCTAACTATGGCTACACCTTC. This gives the protein CASSRKTDSNYGYTF.

The rearrangement joins TRBV20-1 to TRBJ1-1; 8 nucleotides agree with TRBD1. Germline CDR1 DFQATT, CDR2 SNEGSKA (reference sequence). The J segment lost 1 base and the V segment lost 6 bases, leaving 16 bases of the junction unmatched. The CDR3 has 17 residues. The CDR3 loop is CSATSSGGANGNTEAFF. CDR3 nucleotide sequence: TGCAGTGCCACTAGTTCAGGGGGCGCGAACGGGAACACTGAAGCTTTCTTT.

This clonotype was counted only a few times. V usage is TRBV6-2 or TRBV6-3 and J usage is TRBJ2-7; no firm D call. Trimming pared 2 bases from V and 3 bases from J, leaving 8 bases between. Germline V gives CDR1 MNHEY, CDR2 SVGEGT. This CDR3 spans 13 amino acids. The CDR3 reads CASSYNGYYEQYF. The CDR3 DNA reads TGTGCCAGCAGTTACAACGGCTACTACGAGCAGTACTTC.